The next 32 T cell receptor beta chains were all read from a single sample in a study of CD8+CD57+ T cells in acquired aplastic anemia. Patients who underwent sequencing had shown CD8+CD57+ cell expansion by flow cytometry. The study profiled TCR beta VDJ and CDR3 using genomic DNA as template. TCRdb reprocessed the reads with MiXCR, giving one entry per CDR3 protein. The table shows some 150,000 distinct CDR3 sequences, with around 50% occurring only once. The sequenced material came from sorted CD4+, CD8+, or CD8+CD57+ T cells (not recorded which) from PBMCs. Receptor source: a human donor with aplastic anemia.

The chain links TRBV24-1 to TRBJ2-1; D not certain. The CDR3 runs 12 residues. The ends were cut back, 6 bases at V and 3 bases at J, with 5 bases in the middle. Germline CDR1 reads KGHDR; CDR2 reads SFDVKD. CDR3 sequence reads: CATSSLYNEQFF. The CDR3 nucleotides read TGTGCCACCAGTTCGCTCTACAATGAGCAGTTCTTC.

This clonotype was recorded a few times. The chain combines TRBV25-1 with TRBJ1-1; 8 positions agree with TRBD1. CDR3 size: 14 residues. The J segment lost 0 bases and the V segment lost 6 bases, leaving 3 bases of the junction unmatched. CDR1 is MGHDK and CDR2 is SYGVNS in the germline V gene. CDR3 protein: CASRATGVNTEAFF. DNA for the CDR3: TGTGCCAGCAGGGCGACAGGGGTGAACACTGAAGCTTTCTTT.

This chain joins TRBV11-2 and TRBJ2-1, with TRBD1 as a possible D gene (6 bases). CDR1 is SGHAT and CDR2 is FQNNGV in the germline V gene. This CDR3 has 15 amino acids. The germline V and J ends were trimmed by 3 bases and 2 bases, with 11 bases remaining between them. CDR3 nucleotide sequence: TGTGCCAGCAGCTTTGACAGGACAACCTACAATGAGCAGTTCTTC. Translating it yields CASSFDRTTYNEQFF.

The V and J genes are TRBV2 and TRBJ2-7; D is possibly TRBD1 or TRBD2 (5 bases each). Per the germline V gene, CDR1 is SNHLY and CDR2 is FYNNEI. The CDR3 loop spans 14 amino acids. Deletions cut 3 bases from V and 6 bases from J, with 15 bases between. The CDR3 here is CASSEVGTSPEQYF. The CDR3 DNA reads TGTGCCAGCAGTGAGGTGGGGACCTCCCCCGAGCAGTACTTC.

A note on this clonotype: This clone may be a read error of a much larger clone one base away. This chain uses TRBV19 with TRBJ1-2, with a weak D call TRBD1 (5 bases). Germline V gives CDR1 LNHDA, CDR2 SQIVND (reference sequence). The CDR3 loop spans 11 amino acids. The CDR3 DNA follows: TGTACCAGTAGTCCAGGGCATGGCTACACCTTC. Amino acid sequence: CTSSPGHGYTF.

The chain recombines TRBV7-6 with TRBJ2-5, with TRBD1 as a possible D gene (7 bases). V lost 1 base, J lost 4 bases, and 13 bases lay in between. The CDR3 is 15 amino acids. Per germline, CDR1 SGHVS and CDR2 FNYEAQ. CDR3 region: CASSLGNRGGETQYF. Written as DNA, the CDR3 is TGTGCCAGCAGCTTAGGGAACAGGGGAGGAGAGACCCAGTACTTC. Combining the CDR3 with reference TRBV7-6 and TRBJ2-5 gives the whole variable domain GAGVSQSPRYKVTKRGQDVALRCDPISGHVSLYWYRQALGQGPEFLTYFNYEAQQDKSGLPNDRFSAERPEGSISTLTIQRTEQRDSAMYRCASSLGNRGGETQYFGPGTRLLVL.

This clonotype has just a few counts. The CDR3 protein is CAIKGGLADEQYF. CDR3 DNA sequence: TGTGCCATCAAGGGCGGGCTAGCTGATGAGCAGTACTTC. The chain couples TRBV10-3 to TRBJ2-7; D is perhaps TRBD2 (5 bases). This CDR3 is 13 amino acids long. Germline values: CDR1 ENHRY, CDR2 SYGVKD. The ends were cut back, 7 bases at V and 7 bases at J, with 17 bases in the middle.

The CDR3 protein is CASSQAGGGSNEQFF. CDR3 bases: TGTGCCAGCAGCCAAGCAGGGGGCGGGAGCAATGAGCAGTTCTTC. V and J are TRBV14 and TRBJ2-1; tentative D call: TRBD1 (8 bases). Germline CDR1 SGHDN, CDR2 FVKESK. CDR3 length: 15 residues. Trimming removed 1 base from V and 6 bases from J, with 13 bases in between.

The chain employs TRBV10-3 and TRBJ2-6; 9 positions match TRBD1. V was pared by 11 bases and J by 0 bases, with 5 bases of the junction left unmatched. The CDR3 length is 15 residues. Germline CDR1 ENHRY, CDR2 SYGVKD. The DNA of the CDR3 is TGTGCCTCGGGACAGGGAGCCTCTGGGGCCAACGTCCTGACTTTC. Its protein is CASGQGASGANVLTF.

This clonotype occurred a few times. The chain uses TRBV7-8 and TRBJ1-6; D unresolved. Germline lookup yields CDR1 SGHVS and CDR2 FQNEAQ. Trimming removed 1 base at V and 8 bases at J, with 3 bases between. This CDR3 is built from 12 residues. The CDR3 sequence is CASSLDDSPLHF. Written as DNA, the CDR3 is TGTGCCAGCAGCTTAGACGATTCACCCCTCCACTTT.

The CDR3 region has the DNA TGTGCCATCAGACAGGGGGCAGTCGGCTACGAGCAGTACTTC. Amino acid sequence: CAIRQGAVGYEQYF. The gene calls are TRBV10-3 and TRBJ2-7, with TRBD1 matching 9 bases. The V gene end was trimmed by 6 bases and the J gene end by 3 bases; junction bases not matched to a gene: 6. The CDR3 totals 14 residues. Germline-derived CDR1 and CDR2 are ENHRY and SYGVKD.

This clonotype came up many times. CDR3 sequence reads: CASVGLAGGPGETQYF. CDR3 DNA: TGTGCCAGTGTGGGACTAGCGGGGGGGCCGGGAGAGACCCAGTACTTC. The rearrangement uses TRBV2 and TRBJ2-5; 16 bases line up with TRBD2. The junction had 8 bases not matched to a gene; V was cut back by 9 bases and J by 4 bases. Germline V gene lookup returns CDR1 SNHLY and CDR2 FYNNEI. This CDR3 has 16 residues.

On this clonotype itself: A clone one base away is much larger, so this may be a read error. The chain recombines TRBV11-2 with TRBJ2-5; 10 positions match TRBD2. Germline-derived CDR1 and CDR2 are SGHAT and FQNNGV. This CDR3 comprises 15 residues. The CDR3 DNA reads as TGTTCCAGCAGCTTAGGTAGCGGGGGGCGAGGGACCCAGTACTTC. Translation gives CSSSLGSGGRGTQYF.

Turning to this clonotype: One end of the junction varies from germline; a read error may be responsible. This chain joins TRBV7-8 and TRBJ2-5; no clear D gene. The CDR3 runs to 8 residues. Per germline, CDR1 SGHVS and CDR2 FQNEAQ. The CDR3, as DNA: TGTGCCAGCAGCCCCAGGACCTTC. This translates into CASSPRTF.

Worth noting for this clonotype: A much larger clone lies one base from this, so it may be a read error. This sequence joins TRBV7-2 and TRBJ1-6; D gene unclear. The CDR3 is made up of 12 amino acids. The V end was cut by 5 bases, the J end by 7 bases, with 6 bases between. Germline V gene data show CDR1 as SGHTA and CDR2 as FQGNSA. The CDR3 reads CASSQENSPLHF. The CDR3 nucleotides read TGTGCCAGCAGCCAAGAGAATTCACCCCTCCACTTT.

The CDR3: CASSPRQGRDTQYF. The CDR3 DNA reads as TGTGCCAGTAGTCCCCGACAGGGGAGGGATACGCAGTATTTT. The rearrangement links TRBV19 to TRBJ2-3, with 8 positions matching TRBD1. Germline V gives CDR1 LNHDA, CDR2 SQIVND (reference sequence). The CDR3 covers 14 residues. V lost 5 bases to trimming and J lost 6 bases; unmatched junction nucleotides: 7. The whole variable domain, filled in from reference TRBV19 and TRBJ2-3, reads DGGITQSPKYLFRKEGQNVTLSCEQNLNHDAMYWYRQDPGQGLRLIYYSQIVNDFQKGDIAEGYSVSREKKESFPLTVTSAQKNPTAFYLCASSPRQGRDTQYFGPGTRLTVL.

This clonotype has at least ten counts. The V gene is TRBV4-1, the J gene TRBJ2-5, with D unclear. CDR1 is MGHRA, CDR2 YSYEKL, per germline. V dropped 2 bases and J dropped 2 bases, with 6 bases sitting between them. The CDR3 is 13 amino acids. The DNA for the CDR3 is TGCGCCAGCAGCCAATGGGCACAAGAGACCCAGTACTTC. This codes for CASSQWAQETQYF.

The CDR3 protein is CASGGTGGNTEAFF. DNA for the CDR3: TGTGCCAGCGGTGGGACAGGGGGGAACACTGAAGCTTTCTTT. The chain uses TRBV2 and TRBJ1-1; 11 bases align to TRBD1. The junction had 3 bases not matched to a gene; V was cut back by 8 bases and J by 1 base. Germline V lookup: CDR1 SNHLY, CDR2 FYNNEI. The CDR3 totals 14 residues.

The J gene is TRBJ2-2, the V gene TRBV12-3 or TRBV12-4, with D unclear. V was shortened by 6 bases and J by 1 base, with 6 bases between the two germline ends. The CDR3 runs to 13 residues. CDR3 sequence reads: CASRQWNTGELFF. The CDR3 DNA follows: TGTGCCAGCAGACAGTGGAACACCGGGGAGCTGTTTTTT.

This clonotype was observed many times. This rearrangement joins TRBV18 to TRBJ2-7; 7 nucleotides line up with TRBD1. CDR3 length: 17 residues. V lost 2 bases and J lost 4; bases outside the gene matches: 14. Germline lookup yields CDR1 KGHSH and CDR2 LQKENI. The DNA for the CDR3 is TGTGCCAGCTCACCAAACGCTTGGGGGACAGCGACATACGAGCAGTACTTC. Its translation: CASSPNAWGTATYEQYF.

The V and J genes are TRBV6-5 and TRBJ2-2, with a possible D match to TRBD2 (6 bases). The germline V gene has CDR1 MNHEY and CDR2 SVGAGI. V dropped 4 bases and J dropped 7 bases, with 16 bases sitting between them. The length of the CDR3 is 15 residues. The CDR3 bases are TGTGCCAGCAGTTTAACCCTAGCGAAAATCGGGGAGCTGTTTTTT. Amino acid sequence: CASSLTLAKIGELFF.

V is TRBV5-6 and J is TRBJ1-2; 12 bases are shared with TRBD1. Looked up from germline, CDR1 is SGHDT and CDR2 is YYEEEE. V was clipped by 4 bases and J by 8 bases; unmatched bases: 6. This CDR3 has 14 residues. The CDR3 nucleotides read TGTGCCAGCAGCCCGGGACAGGGGGCCTTGGGCTACACCTTC. This sequence encodes CASSPGQGALGYTF. The full variable domain, rest sourced from reference TRBV5-6 and TRBJ1-2, is DAGVTQSPTHLIKTRGQQVTLRCSPKSGHDTVSWYQQALGQGPQFIFQYYEEEERQRGNFPDRFSGHQFPNYSSELNVNALLLGDSALYLCASSPGQGALGYTFGSGTRLTVV.

The chain employs TRBV15 and TRBJ2-3; 11 bases agree with TRBD2. CDR3 length: 15 amino acids. The ends lost 6 bases at V and 6 bases at J; junction bases unmatched: 8. The germline gives CDR1 LNHNV, CDR2 YYDKDF (reference sequence). The CDR3 region has the DNA TGTGCCACCAGGTTAGCGGGGGGGGGCGGCGATACGCAGTATTTT. Translation gives CATRLAGGGGDTQYF.

The sample holds many counts of this clonotype. This rearrangement joins TRBV12-3 or TRBV12-4 to TRBJ1-4; D is uncertain. The CDR3 is 14 residues long. The V and J ends lost 1 base and 4 bases respectively, with 7 bases between them. For the CDR3, the DNA is TGTGCCAGCAGTTTAGGGTGGCTTAATGAAAAACTGTTTTTT. Protein sequence: CASSLGWLNEKLFF.

The V call is TRBV5-4, the J call TRBJ1-2, with 7 nucleotides matching TRBD1. V shed 0 bases, J shed 7 bases, and the junction held 3 bases outside the gene matches. Germline V gene sequence: CDR1 SGHNT, CDR2 YYREEE (reference sequence). The length of the CDR3 is 13 residues. Here the CDR3 DNA reads TGTGCCAGCAGCTTGGCACAGGGGAGTGGCTACACCTTC. This gives the protein CASSLAQGSGYTF. The full variable domain, with the rest looked up from reference TRBV5-4 and TRBJ1-2, is ETGVTQSPTHLIKTRGQQVTLRCSSQSGHNTVSWYQQALGQGPQFIFQYYREEENGRGNFPPRFSGLQFPNYSSELNVNALELDDSALYLCASSLAQGSGYTFGSGTRLTVV.

Regarding this clonotype: This may stem from a read error, because a much larger clone lies one nucleotide away. The chain combines TRBV7-9 with TRBJ2-3; possibly TRBD2 for D (6 bases). This CDR3 region has 12 residues. V shed 4 bases and J shed 5 bases, with 7 bases lying between them. The germline gives CDR1 SEHNR, CDR2 FQNEAQ (reference sequence). CDR3 DNA: TGTGCCAGCAGCTCGGGAGAAGATACGCAGTATTTT. Its translation is CASSSGEDTQYF. The full variable domain, its missing parts supplied by reference TRBV7-9 and TRBJ2-3, is DTGVSQNPRHKITKRGQNVTFRCDPISEHNRLYWYRQTLGQGPEFLTYFQNEAQLEKSRLLSDRFSAERPKGSFSTLEIQRTEQGDSAMYLCASSSGEDTQYFGPGTRLTVL.

The rearrangement links TRBV20-1 to TRBJ1-6, with D hard to call. From germline, CDR1 is DFQATT and CDR2 SNEGSKA (reference sequence). The CDR3 is 14 amino acids. Trimming left V 4 bases short and J 8 bases short, with 15 bases between. The CDR3 loop is CSANPHGKDSPLHF. Written as DNA, the CDR3 is TGCAGTGCTAACCCACACGGGAAGGATTCACCCCTCCACTTT.

The chain employs TRBV5-6 and TRBJ2-7, with a weak D call TRBD2 (6 bases). Trimming shortened V by 9 bases and J by 6 bases, and 22 bases separated the two germline ends. The CDR3 contains 14 residues. Germline CDR1 is SGHDT and CDR2 is YYEEEE. The CDR3 protein is CATGRGRGPGEQYF. DNA for the CDR3: TGTGCCACCGGCCGCGGGCGGGGCCCAGGCGAGCAGTACTTC.

This clonotype was seen ten or more times. The V and J genes are TRBV19 and TRBJ1-3; tentative D call: TRBD1 (6 bases). The CDR3 loop spans 16 amino acids. V was trimmed by 3 bases and J by 0 bases, leaving 12 bases between them. Germline V gene data show CDR1 as LNHDA and CDR2 as SQIVND (reference sequence). Written as DNA, the CDR3 is TGTGCCAGTAGTATGGGACACCCGAGCTCTGGAAACACCATATATTTT. Translation: CASSMGHPSSGNTIYF.

This clonotype was picked up a small number of times. DNA of the CDR3: TGCGCCAGCAGCTTGTTAAATGGTTTGGGGGGCCTCACCGGGGAGCTGTTTTTT. Amino acid sequence: CASSLLNGLGGLTGELFF. This rearrangement joins TRBV5-1 to TRBJ2-2, with D tentatively TRBD1 or TRBD2 (6 bases each). With 1 base removed from V and 4 bases from J, the gap between germline ends came to 20 bases. This CDR3 spans 18 amino acids. CDR1 SGHRS and CDR2 YFSETQ come from the germline V gene.

At least ten counts were recorded for this clonotype. J is TRBJ1-1 and V is TRBV5-1; D possibly corresponds to TRBD1 (6 bases). Germline CDR1 is SGHRS and CDR2 is YFSETQ. CDR3 size: 15 residues. The germline V and J ends were trimmed by 4 bases and 1 base, with 14 bases remaining between them. This CDR3 is CASSAVTGRNTEAFF. Here the CDR3 DNA reads TGCGCCAGCAGCGCAGTGACAGGAAGGAACACTGAAGCTTTCTTT.

This chain connects TRBV24-1 to TRBJ1-2; a weak D match, TRBD1 (5 bases). Germline V gene lookup returns CDR1 KGHDR and CDR2 SFDVKD. The V and J ends lost 4 bases and 4 bases respectively, with 15 bases between them. This CDR3 is built from 15 residues. CDR3 bases: TGTGCCACCAGTGACCGGGACGGCGAAACCTATGGCTACACCTTC. Translating it yields CATSDRDGETYGYTF.